The sequence of this T cell receptor (beta chain) was determined in a study of shared T cell receptors in the human thymus. This clone was counted a single time. Relative to the germline gene, one junction end is altered; a read error may explain this. The CDR3 is made up of 15 amino acids. Germline loops: CDR1 SGHRS, CDR2 YFSETQ. The table came from immunoSEQ multiplex PCR; TCRdb's copy has only in-frame clones and leaves some out. The table lists approximately 660,000 clones, approximately 87% of them singletons. The sample was also reused in another study, on human thymus T cells.

The material sequenced was thymocytes. J is TRBJ1-2 and V is TRBV5-1, with TRBD1 identical over 8 bases. The source is a boy younger than two with a congenital heart defect. CDR3 DNA sequence: TGCGCCAGCAGACCGGACAGGGAGGCGAACTATGGCTACCCCTTC. As protein: CASRPDREANYGYPF.